The clone carrying this T cell receptor beta chain was seen a few times. This sample stems from a study of graft-versus-host responses after intestinal transplantation. Sequencing used immunoSEQ multiplex PCR; TCRdb keeps in-frame clones, though not all of them. The sample holds several thousand clones, 69% seen once. Graft tissue was processed to release intraepithelial and lamina propria lymphocytes. The V segment lost 9 bases and the J segment 8 bases; nucleotides outside the gene matches: 7. Per the germline V gene, CDR1 is MNHEY and CDR2 is SMNVEV (reference sequence). The CDR3 consists of 12 residues.

The chain is built from TRBV27 and TRBJ1-2; 9 nucleotides line up with TRBD1. The TCR sequence derives from a human patient who received an intestinal transplant, so some T cells may come from the graft donor. The sequencing here drew on ileum tissue, taken about 300 days after intestinal transplant. The CDR3 coding sequence is TGTGCCAGTCAAGGGACAGGGTTAGGCTACACCTTC. Translation: CASQGTGLGYTF.